These 30 T cell receptor beta chains share one sample of origin, sequenced in a study of T-cell reconstitution after alpha-beta-depleted transplantation in children. TCRbeta library construction was performed incorporating unique molecular identifiers. TCRdb re-derived calls from the PCR reads in MiXCR, one entry per CDR3 protein. The profile shows about 540,000 distinct CDR3 sequences, 18% of them singletons. Sequenced here: PBMCs from the stem cell graft donor, sampled from the stem cell graft. The receptors were gathered from a human donor who donated a stem cell graft to a child with acute lymphoblastic leukemia.

V and J are TRBV10-3 and TRBJ2-1; 7 bases line up with TRBD2. The CDR3 has 17 residues. The ends lost 2 bases at V and 1 base at J; junction bases unmatched: 8. Germline loops: CDR1 ENHRY, CDR2 SYGVKD. The CDR3 protein is CAISEGGSARSYNEQFF. In DNA, the CDR3 is TGTGCCATCAGTGAGGGCGGGAGTGCTCGTTCCTACAATGAGCAGTTCTTC.

The chain carries TRBV25-1 and TRBJ2-5; the D gene could be TRBD1 or TRBD2 (5 bases each). The germline gives CDR1 MGHDK, CDR2 SYGVNS. The V end was cut by 6 bases, the J end by 5 bases, with 13 bases between. The CDR3 is 13 residues long. CDR3 sequence reads: CASREWDRETQYF. CDR3 bases: TGTGCCAGCAGGGAGTGGGACCGGGAGACCCAGTACTTC. Complete variable domain (other parts from reference TRBV25-1 and TRBJ2-5): EADIYQTPRYLVIGTGKKITLECSQTMGHDKMYWYQQDPGMELHLIHYSYGVNSTEKGDLSSESTVSRIRTEHFPLTLESARPSHTSQYLCASREWDRETQYFGPGTRLLVL.

This clonotype was recorded a few times. V gene TRBV21-1 combines with J gene TRBJ2-1; the table's TRBD1 call for D was not verified on the DNA. TRBV21-1 is reported as a pseudogene. CDR3 length: 13 amino acids. The CDR3 DNA is TGTGCCAGGGGCGGCGGGGTTGCTAATGAGCAGTTCTTC. This gives the protein CARGGGVANEQFF.

This rearrangement joins TRBV20-1 to TRBJ2-7; 14 bases are a match to TRBD2. The CDR3 is 14 amino acids. Germline V CDR1 and CDR2: DFQATT, SNEGSKA (reference sequence). Losses at the gene ends were 4 bases for V and 3 bases for J; bases not matched to a gene: 2. The CDR3 reads CSATGLAGGYEQYF. The CDR3 DNA is TGCAGTGCTACCGGACTAGCGGGAGGCTACGAGCAGTACTTC.

The chain joins TRBV7-9 to TRBJ2-3; D unclear. The germline CDR1 and CDR2 sequences are SEHNR and FQNEAQ (reference sequence). V dropped 6 bases and J dropped 0 bases, with 16 bases sitting between them. This CDR3 spans 16 amino acids. CDR3 in DNA: TGTGCCAGCAGACTCTCCCGAACCCGTAGCACAGATACGCAGTATTTT. It yields the protein CASRLSRTRSTDTQYF.

The V gene is TRBV29-1, the J gene TRBJ2-2; D not certain. The CDR3 is made up of 12 amino acids. Germline CDR1 is SQVTM and CDR2 is ANQGSEA. V lost 7 bases, J lost 5 bases, and 11 bases lay in between. CDR3 sequence reads: CSAQRNTGELFF. DNA for the CDR3: TGCAGCGCCCAACGGAATACCGGGGAGCTGTTTTTT.

The genes are TRBV5-1 and TRBJ2-1; 9 nucleotides align to TRBD2. The CDR3 sequence is 16 residues long. Germline V CDR1 and CDR2: SGHRS, YFSETQ. V lost 1 base, J lost 7 bases, and 9 bases stayed unmatched. DNA of the CDR3: TGCGCCAGCAGCTTGCGGAGCGGGAGGACGCCAAATGAGCAGTTCTTC. Translated, it gives CASSLRSGRTPNEQFF.

Only a few counts were recorded for this clonotype. This chain uses TRBV12-3 or TRBV12-4 with TRBJ2-5; D is unresolved. Trimming removed 1 base from V and 1 base from J, with 13 bases in between. The CDR3 consists of 16 residues. This CDR3 reads CASSLGGSAGQETQYF. CDR3 in DNA: TGTGCCAGCAGTTTAGGGGGATCGGCAGGCCAAGAGACCCAGTACTTC.

The chain links TRBV5-6 to TRBJ2-1; TRBD1 or TRBD2 may be the D gene (6 bases each). Per germline, CDR1 SGHDT and CDR2 YYEEEE. The CDR3 totals 17 residues. V lost 4 bases, J lost 1 base, and 18 bases lay in between. The CDR3 spells CASSLGPLGGSYNEQFF. The CDR3 region has the DNA TGTGCCAGCAGCCTGGGACCATTAGGGGGGTCCTACAATGAGCAGTTCTTC.

The CDR3 coding sequence is TGTGCCAGCAGCTTTACACGACTAGCGGAGCGAATGGGCGAGCAGTACTTC. This translates into CASSFTRLAERMGEQYF. The chain links TRBV7-8 to TRBJ2-7; 9 bases fit TRBD2. Germline CDR1 reads SGHVS; CDR2 reads FQNEAQ. CDR3 length equals 17 residues. The J segment lost 6 bases and the V segment lost 3 bases, leaving 15 bases of the junction unmatched.

This clonotype was found a few times. The V call is TRBV5-1, the J call TRBJ2-2; the D gene could be TRBD1 or TRBD2 (5 bases each). Germline V lookup: CDR1 SGHRS, CDR2 YFSETQ. V was shortened by 0 bases and J by 3 bases, with 9 bases between the two germline ends. The CDR3 sequence is 15 residues long. The CDR3 here is CASSLVGVDTGELFF. CDR3 bases: TGCGCCAGCAGCTTGGTGGGGGTTGACACCGGGGAGCTGTTTTTT. Filled out from reference TRBV5-1 and TRBJ2-2, the complete variable domain reads KAGVTQTPRYLIKTRGQQVTLSCSPISGHRSVSWYQQTPGQGLQFLFEYFSETQRNKGNFPGRFSGRQFSNSRSEMNVSTLELGDSALYLCASSLVGVDTGELFFGEGSRLTVL.

V usage is TRBV12-3 or TRBV12-4 and J usage is TRBJ2-7, with D perhaps matching TRBD1 (5 bases). V gave up 3 bases and J gave up 6 bases, with 6 bases separating them. The CDR3 is 11 amino acids. The CDR3 region has the DNA TGTGCCAGCAGTTTCGACAGCGAGCAGTACTTC. As protein: CASSFDSEQYF.

This clonotype has just a few counts. CDR3 coding DNA: TGTGCCAGCAGCCAAGTCTCCCTCCCCGAGCAGTACTTC. Its protein is CASSQVSLPEQYF. The chain employs TRBV4-2 and TRBJ2-7; unclear D gene. Germline V gene data show CDR1 as LGHNA and CDR2 as YNFKEQ. V lost 1 base and J lost 6, with 10 bases in between. This CDR3 spans 13 amino acids.

V and J are TRBV7-9 and TRBJ2-1; the match to TRBD1 covers 7 bases. The V gene end was trimmed by 10 bases and the J gene end by 8 bases; junction bases not matched to a gene: 17. Germline V gene lookup returns CDR1 SEHNR and CDR2 FQNEAQ (reference sequence). CDR3 length: 15 amino acids. The CDR3 DNA sequence: TGTGCCACACAACCACGGGACAGCTTCTCCGATGAGCAGTTCTTC. Translation gives CATQPRDSFSDEQFF.

This clonotype was recorded many times. V is TRBV12-3 or TRBV12-4 and J is TRBJ1-1, with TRBD1 identical over 7 bases. The CDR3 totals 14 residues. The V segment lost 6 bases and the J segment 1 base; nucleotides outside the gene matches: 5. The CDR3 loop is CASSRQGGNTEAFF. CDR3 bases: TGTGCCAGCAGCCGTCAGGGGGGGAACACTGAAGCTTTCTTT.

V gene TRBV12-3 or TRBV12-4 combines with J gene TRBJ2-5; 11 bases map to TRBD2. The V and J ends lost 6 bases and 7 bases, in that order; junction bases with no gene match: 10. CDR3 length: 15 amino acids. The CDR3 DNA reads TGTGCCAGCAGGGGAGAGGGACTAGCGGAGGGGACCCAGTACTTC. This sequence encodes CASRGEGLAEGTQYF.

Comment on this clonotype: Possible read error: a much larger clone is one base away. The V gene is TRBV20-1, the J gene TRBJ2-7; the D gene is possibly TRBD2 (7 bases). The V gene's germline CDR1 is DFQATT and CDR2 SNEGSKA (reference sequence). CDR3 length equals 15 residues. CDR3 region: CSAPDGGRPSYEHYF. Written as DNA, the CDR3 is TGCAGTGCTCCCGACGGGGGGCGCCCCTCCTACGAGCACTACTTC.

This clonotype was detected a few times. V gene TRBV16 combines with J gene TRBJ1-3, with TRBD1 identical over 9 bases. This CDR3 has 17 residues. V trimming: 3 bases; J trimming: 0 bases; junction bases outside the gene matches: 6. Germline V lookup: CDR1 KGHSY, CDR2 FQNENV. The CDR3 nucleotides are TGTGCCAGCAGCCATCCCACAGGGGGCCGCTCTGGAAACACCATATATTTT. Protein: CASSHPTGGRSGNTIYF.

This clonotype has only a few counts. The CDR3 region has the DNA TGTGCCAGCAGAAGTGGGGCTTATGGCTACACCTTC. Translating it yields CASRSGAYGYTF. The chain employs TRBV12-3 or TRBV12-4 and TRBJ1-2; D may be TRBD1 (5 bases). The CDR3 runs 12 residues. Deletions cut 6 bases from V and 5 bases from J, with 10 bases between.

This clonotype was seen ten or more times. No DNA is shown, since the ends of the CDR3 on it are uncertain; the CDR3 is the one TCRdb lists. The gene calls are TRBV3-1 and TRBJ2-1; the DNA was not used to check the table's D call, TRBD2. The germline V gene encodes CDR1 LGHDT and CDR2 YNNKEL (reference sequence). The CDR3 totals 13 residues, both ends included. The CDR3 loop is CASSQDWASGSFF.

The gene calls are TRBV20-1 and TRBJ2-4; 8 bases agree with TRBD1. V was clipped by 3 bases and J by 8 bases; unmatched bases: 15. This CDR3 has 16 amino acids. The germline V gene encodes CDR1 DFQATT and CDR2 SNEGSKA (reference sequence). The chain's CDR3 is CSARSAETGDVYIQYF. The CDR3 bases are TGCAGTGCTAGGTCCGCCGAGACAGGGGATGTATACATTCAGTACTTC.

This clonotype showed up just a few times. This rearrangement joins TRBV6-2 or TRBV6-3 to TRBJ2-3; the match to TRBD2 covers 10 bases. The germline CDR1 and CDR2 sequences are MNHEY and SVGEGT. The ends lost 1 base at V and 2 bases at J; junction bases unmatched: 3. This CDR3 region has 16 residues. The CDR3 sequence is CASSYWTSGITDTQYF. The CDR3 coding sequence is TGTGCCAGCAGTTACTGGACTAGCGGAATCACAGATACGCAGTATTTT.

The chain recombines TRBV7-9 with TRBJ1-2; D gene uncertain. The CDR3 spans 13 residues. V was shortened by 0 bases and J by 5 bases, with 7 bases between the two germline ends. Germline CDR1 and CDR2: SEHNR and FQNEAQ (reference sequence). The CDR3 nucleotides read TGTGCCAGCAGCTTAGCGGAGTCTTATGGCTACACCTTC. Translated, it gives CASSLAESYGYTF.

A few counts support this clonotype. DNA for the CDR3: TGCGCCAGCAGCCTCCGGGGGGACACGAATACGCAGTATTTT. Amino acids: CASSLRGDTNTQYF. The V and J genes are TRBV5-1 and TRBJ2-3, with D tentatively TRBD2 (7 bases). CDR3 length: 14 residues. Germline CDR1 and CDR2: SGHRS and YFSETQ. V shed 4 bases and J shed 7 bases, with 16 bases lying between them.

The chain carries TRBV20-1 and TRBJ2-7; 14 nucleotides line up with TRBD2. Germline V gives CDR1 DFQATT, CDR2 SNEGSKA (reference sequence). This CDR3 region has 16 residues. Trimming at V came to 3 bases and at J to 3 bases, leaving 7 bases not matched to a gene. The CDR3 nucleotides are TGCAGTGCTAGGGGACTAGCGGGAGTTCCCAGCTACGAGCAGTACTTC. Translated, it gives CSARGLAGVPSYEQYF.

To note about this clonotype: Its ends do not fully match the called genes, so a read error is possible. The V and J genes are TRBV24-1 and TRBJ2-1; 10 bases fit TRBD2. The CDR3 extends over 14 amino acids. Germline CDR1 and CDR2: KGHDR and SFDVKD. CDR3 protein: CATSGLAGEDEQFF. The DNA for the CDR3 is TGTGCCACAAGTGGGCTAGCGGGAGAAGATGAGCAGTTCTTC.

This clonotype was detected only a few times. The CDR3 bases are TGCAGTGCCTTTTTCAGGAGGAGCGGACCTAGCACAGATACGCAGTATTTT. Translated: CSAFFRRSGPSTDTQYF. The V and J genes are TRBV20-1 and TRBJ2-3, with a weak D call TRBD2 (5 bases). The CDR3 runs to 17 residues. Trimming took off 6 bases at V and 0 bases at J, with 22 bases between the two ends. The V gene's germline CDR1 is DFQATT and CDR2 SNEGSKA (reference sequence).

This clonotype was seen at least ten times. The chain recombines TRBV5-1 with TRBJ2-7; D is possibly TRBD1 (6 bases). The CDR3 length is 13 residues. Trimming cost V 4 bases and J 3 bases, with 11 bases left between them. The germline V gene has CDR1 SGHRS and CDR2 YFSETQ. The CDR3 is CASSEGHYYEQYF. The CDR3 DNA is TGCGCCAGCAGCGAGGGACATTACTACGAGCAGTACTTC.

The V and J genes are TRBV4-1 and TRBJ2-1; TRBD2 aligns across 12 bases. The CDR3 extends over 16 amino acids. Looked up from germline, CDR1 is MGHRA and CDR2 is YSYEKL. With V trimmed by 5 bases and J by 9 bases, 11 bases remained unmatched. Written as DNA, the CDR3 is TGCGCCAGCAGCGCACCGACTAGCGGGAGCTCGTGTGAGCAGTTCTTC. Its protein is CASSAPTSGSSCEQFF.

This clonotype was observed many times. The chain has TRBV5-6 and TRBJ1-5; unclear D gene. This CDR3 has 14 residues. The germline gives CDR1 SGHDT, CDR2 YYEEEE. Trimming took off 4 bases at V and 3 bases at J, with 11 bases between the two ends. The CDR3 DNA is TGTGCCAGCAGCCTGGGAGCTTACAATCAGCCCCAGCATTTT. Translation: CASSLGAYNQPQHF.